Here is one T cell receptor (beta chain) with its context. Germline CDR1 is MGHDK and CDR2 is SYGVNS. V was trimmed by 2 bases and J by 8 bases, leaving 15 bases between them. This CDR3 is 15 amino acids long. This record comes from a study of shared clonotypes between healthy human individuals. TCRdb's table, derived via immunoSEQ multiplex PCR, lists solely in-frame clones and lacks some. Of 1.4 million to 1.5 million clones listed, roughly 97% are singletons. The sequenced sample was naive CD4+ T cells sorted from blood. Regarding subset: CD45RA+ positively selected. The V and J genes are TRBV25-1 and TRBJ1-4; perhaps TRBD1 as D (6 bases). This clonotype was sampled from a young man in good health. The CDR3 reads CASSELQGGAEKLFF. The DNA for the CDR3 is TGTGCCAGCAGTGAACTACAGGGAGGGGCGGAAAAACTGTTTTTT.